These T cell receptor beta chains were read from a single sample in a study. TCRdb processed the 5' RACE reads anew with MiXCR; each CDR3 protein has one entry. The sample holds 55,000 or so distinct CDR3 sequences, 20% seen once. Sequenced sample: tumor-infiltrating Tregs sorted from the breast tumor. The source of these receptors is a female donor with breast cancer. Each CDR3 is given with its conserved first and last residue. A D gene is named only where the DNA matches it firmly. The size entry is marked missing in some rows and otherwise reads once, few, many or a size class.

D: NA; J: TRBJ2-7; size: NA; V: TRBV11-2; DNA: TGTGCCAGCAGCTGCTTACCCCCCGAGCAGTACTTC; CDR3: CASSCLPPEQYF
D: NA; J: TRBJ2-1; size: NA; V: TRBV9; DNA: TGTGCCAGCAGCGTAGAGAAGGGAGGATTCAATGAGCAGTTCTTC; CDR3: CASSVEKGGFNEQFF
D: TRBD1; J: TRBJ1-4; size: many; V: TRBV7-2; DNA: TGTGCCAGCAGCCTCGGACAGGGCGGGTCTAATGAAAAACTGTTTTTT; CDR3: CASSLGQGGSNEKLFF
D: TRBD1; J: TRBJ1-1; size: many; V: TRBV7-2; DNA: TGTGCCAGCAGCCAACTACAGGGGCGGACTGAAGCTTTCTTT; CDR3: CASSQLQGRTEAFF
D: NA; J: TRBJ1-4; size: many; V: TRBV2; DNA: TGTGCCAGCAGTTCCCTAAATTGGGCATTGGCTAATGAAAAACTGTTTTTT; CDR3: CASSSLNWALANEKLFF
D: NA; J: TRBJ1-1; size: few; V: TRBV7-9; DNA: TGTGCCAGCAGCTCAGGACGCGGCACTGAAGCTTTCTTT; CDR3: CASSSGRGTEAFF
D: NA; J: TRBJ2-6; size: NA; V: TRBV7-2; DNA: TGTGCCAGCAGGTTAGGGTCTACTAGGGCCAACGTCCTGACTTTC; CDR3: CASRLGSTRANVLTF
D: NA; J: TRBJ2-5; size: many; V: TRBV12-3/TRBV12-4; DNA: TGTGCCAGCAGTTTTGAATTGCAAGAGACCCAGTACTTC; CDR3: CASSFELQETQYF
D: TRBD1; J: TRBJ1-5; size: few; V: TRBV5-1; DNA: TGCGCCAGCTCTGACGGGACAGGGAATCAGCCCCAGCATTTT; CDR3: CASSDGTGNQPQHF
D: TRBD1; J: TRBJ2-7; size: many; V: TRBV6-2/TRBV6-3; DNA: TGTGCCAGCAGCACGACAGGGGAATACGAGCAGTACTTC; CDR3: CASSTTGEYEQYF
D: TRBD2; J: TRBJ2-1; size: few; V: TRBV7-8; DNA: TGTGCCAGCAGCTCCCCACTAGCGGGAGCCCGCCATGAGCAGTTCTTC; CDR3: CASSSPLAGARHEQFF
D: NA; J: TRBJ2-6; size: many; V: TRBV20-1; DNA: TGCAGTGCTAGTCAGGGGACGGCCAACGTCCTGACTTTC; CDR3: CSASQGTANVLTF
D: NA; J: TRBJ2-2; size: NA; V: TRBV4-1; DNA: TGCGCCAGCAGCCGAGTTCAAGCAGGGCGCGGGGAGCTGTTTTTT; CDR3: CASSRVQAGRGELFF
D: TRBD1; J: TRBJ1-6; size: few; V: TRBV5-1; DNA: TGCGCCAGCAGCTTGGGGACAGGGGTAAATTCACCCCTCCACTTT; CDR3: CASSLGTGVNSPLHF
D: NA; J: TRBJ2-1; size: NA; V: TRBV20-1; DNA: TGCAGTGCTACCTCAGGGTATAAATCCTACAATGAGCAGTCCTTC; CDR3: CSATSGYKSYNEQSF
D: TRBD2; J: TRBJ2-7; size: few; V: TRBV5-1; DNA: TGCGCCAGCAGTCTCTCAGCGGGAGGTTTCTACGAGCAGTACTTC; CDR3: CASSLSAGGFYEQYF
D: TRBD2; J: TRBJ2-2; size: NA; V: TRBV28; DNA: TGTGCCAGCAGGGAAGCGGGGACCGGGGAGCTGTTTTTT; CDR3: CASREAGTGELFF
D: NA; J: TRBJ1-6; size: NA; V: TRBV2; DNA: TGTGCCAGCAGTGAACACCATTCACCCCTCCACTTT; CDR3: CASSEHHSPLHF
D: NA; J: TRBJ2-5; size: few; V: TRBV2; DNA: TGTGCCAGCAGTGTAAAAGGAGAGACCCAGTACTTC; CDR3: CASSVKGETQYF
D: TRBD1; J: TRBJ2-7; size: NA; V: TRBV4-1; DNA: TGCGCCAGCAGCCAAGATAGGCCGGGACAGGTACCGAGCTCCTACGAGCAGTACTTC; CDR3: CASSQDRPGQVPSSYEQYF
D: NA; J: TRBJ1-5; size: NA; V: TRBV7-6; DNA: TGTACCAGCAGCTTAGCAATGGGTCAGCCCCAGCATTTT; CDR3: CTSSLAMGQPQHF
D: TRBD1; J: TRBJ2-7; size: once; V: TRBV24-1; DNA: TGTACCACCAGTCCCACAGGGGGCCGCGAGCAGTACTTC; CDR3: CTTSPTGGREQYF
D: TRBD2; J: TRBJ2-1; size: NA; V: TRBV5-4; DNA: TGTGCCACCAGCATAGGCGGCGGGAGCTCCTACAATGAGCAGTTCTTC; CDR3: CATSIGGGSSYNEQFF
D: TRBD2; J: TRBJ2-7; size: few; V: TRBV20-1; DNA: TGCAGTGCTAGGACTAGCGGGAGAAGGTACGAGCAGTACTTC; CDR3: CSARTSGRRYEQYF
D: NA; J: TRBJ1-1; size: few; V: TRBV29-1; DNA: TGCAGCGTTGCCCTCATGAGGGGGGTGAACACTGAAGCTTTCTTT; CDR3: CSVALMRGVNTEAFF
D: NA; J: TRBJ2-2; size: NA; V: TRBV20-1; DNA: TGCAGTGCTAGAGACAGGGCCAGCGACACCGGGGAGCTGTTTTTT; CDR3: CSARDRASDTGELFF
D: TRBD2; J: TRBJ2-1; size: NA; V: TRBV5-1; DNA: TGCGCCAGCAGCTTTGGGACTAGCCCCTACAATGAGCAGTTCTTC; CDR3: CASSFGTSPYNEQFF
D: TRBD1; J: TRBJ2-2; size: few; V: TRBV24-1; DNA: TGTGCCACCAGTGATCGGCTACAGGGGGGCACCGGGGAGCTGTTTTTT; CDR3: CATSDRLQGGTGELFF
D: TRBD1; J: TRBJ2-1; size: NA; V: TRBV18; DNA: TGTGCCAGCTCACCAGACAGGGGGCGGTACAATGAGCAGTTCTTC; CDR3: CASSPDRGRYNEQFF
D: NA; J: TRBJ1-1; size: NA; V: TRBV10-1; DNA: TGCGCCAGCAGTGGGGGGGGTGACACTGAAGCTTTCTTT; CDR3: CASSGGGDTEAFF
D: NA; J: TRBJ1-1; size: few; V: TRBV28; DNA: TGTGCCAGCAGTTTATTACGTGTAGCTGAAGCTTTCTTT; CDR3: CASSLLRVAEAFF
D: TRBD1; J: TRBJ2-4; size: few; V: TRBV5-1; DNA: TGCGCCAGCAGCCAGAACAGGGGCAACATTCAGTACTTC; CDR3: CASSQNRGNIQYF
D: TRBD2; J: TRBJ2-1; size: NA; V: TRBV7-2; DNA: TGTGCCAGCAGCCTAGAGGGAGCGGGGGGGTTTCAAAGGGACCTGTTCTTC; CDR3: CASSLEGAGGFQRDLFF
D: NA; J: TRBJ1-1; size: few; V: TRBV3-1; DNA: TGTGCCAGCAGCGAGTGGGGCGAAGCTTTCTTT; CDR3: CASSEWGEAFF
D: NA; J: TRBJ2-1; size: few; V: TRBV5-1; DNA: TGCGCCAGCAGCTTGGCGGATGAGCAGTTCTTC; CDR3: CASSLADEQFF
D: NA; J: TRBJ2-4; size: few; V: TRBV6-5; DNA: TGTGCCAGCACCCACCTTGAAATAAACATTCAGTACTTC; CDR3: CASTHLEINIQYF
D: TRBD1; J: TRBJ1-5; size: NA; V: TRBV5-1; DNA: TGCGCCAGCAGCTTCACAGGGGGTCAAAATCAGCCCCAGCATTTT; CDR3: CASSFTGGQNQPQHF
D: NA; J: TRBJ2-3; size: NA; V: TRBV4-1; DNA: TGCGCCAGCAGCCAAGCTGGGAATGCCCTCGGAGATACGCAGTATTTT; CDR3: CASSQAGNALGDTQYF
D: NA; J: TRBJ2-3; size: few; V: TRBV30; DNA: TGTGCCTGGGGTATTGGGATCCGAAGCACAGATACGCAGTATTTT; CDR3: CAWGIGIRSTDTQYF
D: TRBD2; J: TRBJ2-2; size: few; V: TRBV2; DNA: TGTGCCAGCAGTGAGGGACTAGCGGGAGATATCGGGGAGCTGTTTTTT; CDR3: CASSEGLAGDIGELFF
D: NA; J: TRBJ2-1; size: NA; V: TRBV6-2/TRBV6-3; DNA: TGTGCCAGCAGTGCCCAGGGGTCCTACAATGAGCAGTTCTTC; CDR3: CASSAQGSYNEQFF
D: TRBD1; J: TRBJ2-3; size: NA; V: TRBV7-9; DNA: TGTGCCAGTCAGGGGGCAGATACGCAGTATTTT; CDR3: CASQGADTQYF
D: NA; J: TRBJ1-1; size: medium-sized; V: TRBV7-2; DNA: TGTGCCAGCAGCCCGTACAGGGTGAACACTGAAGCTTTCTTT; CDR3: CASSPYRVNTEAFF
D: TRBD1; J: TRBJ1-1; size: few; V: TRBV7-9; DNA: TGTGCCAGCAGCCCTTCGGGACAGGGGCGAGCTTTCTTT; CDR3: CASSPSGQGRAFF
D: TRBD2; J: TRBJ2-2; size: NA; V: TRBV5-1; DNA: TGCGCCAGCAGCTTGGTGCCTAGCGGGAACACCGGGGAGCTGTTTTTT; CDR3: CASSLVPSGNTGELFF
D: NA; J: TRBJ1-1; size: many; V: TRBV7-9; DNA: TGTGCCAGCAGCCTCAAAACTGAAGCTTTCTTT; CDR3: CASSLKTEAFF
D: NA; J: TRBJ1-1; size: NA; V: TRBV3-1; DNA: TGTGCCAGCAGCTCCTTAGGCATGAACACTGAAGCTTTCTTT; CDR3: CASSSLGMNTEAFF
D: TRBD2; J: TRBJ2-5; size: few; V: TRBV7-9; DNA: TGTGCCAGCACCCAAGGGACCGGGGGGAGTTTTGGAGAGACCCAGTACTTC; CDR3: CASTQGTGGSFGETQYF
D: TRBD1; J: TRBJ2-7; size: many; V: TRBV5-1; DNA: TGCGCCAGCAGCCCGAGACAGGGGGCCTACGAGCAGTACTTC; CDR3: CASSPRQGAYEQYF
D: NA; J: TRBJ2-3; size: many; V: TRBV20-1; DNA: TGCAGTGCTGGGTACGGCGGTCGCACAGATACGCAGTATTTT; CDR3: CSAGYGGRTDTQYF
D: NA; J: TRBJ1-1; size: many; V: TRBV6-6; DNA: TGTGCCAGCAGCTTAAGTAGTACTGAAGCTTTCTTT; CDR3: CASSLSSTEAFF
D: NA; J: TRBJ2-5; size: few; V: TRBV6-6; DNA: TGTGCCAGCAGTTACTCCGGGAGAGAGACCCAGTACTTC; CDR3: CASSYSGRETQYF
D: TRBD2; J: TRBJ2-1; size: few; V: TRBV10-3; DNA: TGTGCCATCAGTGAGGACAACGCGGGAGGTTTCTTC; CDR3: CAISEDNAGGFF
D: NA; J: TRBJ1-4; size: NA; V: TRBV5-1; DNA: TGCGCCAGCAGCTTGAAAACAGGGTCTGAAAAACTGTTTTTT; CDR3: CASSLKTGSEKLFF
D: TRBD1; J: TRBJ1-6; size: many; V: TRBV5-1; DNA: TGCGCCAGCAGCAAGACGACAGGGTCTGAGAATTCACCCCTCCACTTT; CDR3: CASSKTTGSENSPLHF
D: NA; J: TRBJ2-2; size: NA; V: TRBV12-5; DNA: TGTGCTAGTGGTGGAGGGGTCCCCGGGGAGCTGTTTTTT; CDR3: CASGGGVPGELFF
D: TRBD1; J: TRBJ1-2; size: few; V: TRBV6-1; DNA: TGTGCCAGCAGTGAATTTACAGGGGACAACTATGGCTACACCTTC; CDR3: CASSEFTGDNYGYTF
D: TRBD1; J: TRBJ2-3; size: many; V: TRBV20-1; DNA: TGCAGTGCTTCCGGGACAGGGGATACAGATACGCAGTATTTT; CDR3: CSASGTGDTDTQYF
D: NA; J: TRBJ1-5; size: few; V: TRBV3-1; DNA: TGTGCCAGCAGCCAAGGAGATCAGCCCCAGCATTTT; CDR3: CASSQGDQPQHF
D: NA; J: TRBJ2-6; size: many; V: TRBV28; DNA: TGTGCCAGCAGTTTAGCCTCTGGGGCCAACGTCCTGACTTTC; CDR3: CASSLASGANVLTF